This TCR beta chain was recorded in a study of T cells in Graves' hyperthyroidism and ophthalmopathy. In this sample, this clonotype turned up many times. TCR beta CDR3 sequences were amplified from RNA transcripts. When the TCR CDR3 underwent first-round RT-PCR, the HTBI primer set was used. TCRdb called the multiplex PCR reads again in MiXCR, with one record for every CDR3 protein. The profile shows hundreds of thousands of distinct CDR3 sequences, 12% to 15% of them singletons. The source of this sequence is a woman between 35 and 50 years old with Graves' hyperthyroidism. Sequencing used blood.

The CDR3 spells CASSLDGQGSDTQYF. The CDR3, as DNA: TGTGCCAGCAGTTTAGACGGACAGGGGAGCGATACGCAGTATTTT. J is TRBJ2-3 and V is TRBV12-3 or TRBV12-4, with 9 nucleotides matching TRBD1. V lost 1 base and J lost 6; bases outside the gene matches: 5. The CDR3 runs to 15 residues.